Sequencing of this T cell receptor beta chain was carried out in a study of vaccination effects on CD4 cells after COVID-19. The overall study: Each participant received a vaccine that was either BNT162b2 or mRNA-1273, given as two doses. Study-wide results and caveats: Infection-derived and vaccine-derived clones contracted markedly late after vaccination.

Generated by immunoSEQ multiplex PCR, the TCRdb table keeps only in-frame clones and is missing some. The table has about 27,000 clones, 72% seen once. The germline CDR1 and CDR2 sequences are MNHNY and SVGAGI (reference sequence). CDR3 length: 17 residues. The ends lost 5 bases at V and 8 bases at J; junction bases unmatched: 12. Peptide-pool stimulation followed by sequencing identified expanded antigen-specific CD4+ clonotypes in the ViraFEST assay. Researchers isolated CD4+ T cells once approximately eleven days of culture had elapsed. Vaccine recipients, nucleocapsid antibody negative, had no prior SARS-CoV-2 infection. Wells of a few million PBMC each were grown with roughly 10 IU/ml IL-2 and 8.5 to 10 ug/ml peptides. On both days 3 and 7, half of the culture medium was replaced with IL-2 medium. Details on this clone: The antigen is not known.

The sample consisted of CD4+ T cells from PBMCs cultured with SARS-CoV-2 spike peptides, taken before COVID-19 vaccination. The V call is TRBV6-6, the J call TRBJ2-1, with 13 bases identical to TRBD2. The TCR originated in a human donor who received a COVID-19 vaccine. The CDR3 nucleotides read TGTGCCAGCAGTCGCTCGGGACTAGCGGGAAATTCTGATGAGCAGTTCTTC. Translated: CASSRSGLAGNSDEQFF.